This T cell receptor (beta chain) is from a study of cytomegalovirus exposure and HLA in healthy donors. Germline CDR1 is SGHRS and CDR2 is YFSETQ. Unmatched junction bases numbered 7, after V lost 3 bases and J lost 3 bases. This CDR3 is 15 amino acids long. The PCR was carried out with 60 Vbeta primers and 13 Jbeta primers. TCRdb's table, derived via immunoSEQ multiplex PCR, lists solely in-frame clones and lacks some. The table includes around 99,000 clones, roughly 80% detected once. The TCR sequence derives from a woman aged 45-59 years in good health and CMV-seropositive. The chain has TRBV5-1 and TRBJ2-5; 8 nucleotides align to TRBD2. Sequenced: PBMCs. The CDR3 DNA sequence: TGCGCCAGCAGCTCGGGGGGGTGGGGAGAAGAGACCCAGTACTTC. Residues: CASSSGGWGEETQYF.